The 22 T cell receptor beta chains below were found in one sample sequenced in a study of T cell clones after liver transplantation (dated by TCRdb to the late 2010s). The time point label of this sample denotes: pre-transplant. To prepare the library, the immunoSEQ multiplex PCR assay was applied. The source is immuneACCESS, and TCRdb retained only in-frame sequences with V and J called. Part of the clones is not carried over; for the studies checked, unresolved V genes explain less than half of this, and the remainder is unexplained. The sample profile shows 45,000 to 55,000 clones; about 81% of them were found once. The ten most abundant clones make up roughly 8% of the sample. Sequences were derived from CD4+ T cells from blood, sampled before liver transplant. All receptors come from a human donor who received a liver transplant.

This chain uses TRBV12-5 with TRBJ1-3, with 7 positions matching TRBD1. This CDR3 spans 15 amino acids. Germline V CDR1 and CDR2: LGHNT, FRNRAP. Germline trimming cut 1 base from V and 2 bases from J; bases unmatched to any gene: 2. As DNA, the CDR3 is TGTGCTAGTGGTTTGGGACAGGGACCTGGAAACACCATATATTTT. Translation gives CASGLGQGPGNTIYF.

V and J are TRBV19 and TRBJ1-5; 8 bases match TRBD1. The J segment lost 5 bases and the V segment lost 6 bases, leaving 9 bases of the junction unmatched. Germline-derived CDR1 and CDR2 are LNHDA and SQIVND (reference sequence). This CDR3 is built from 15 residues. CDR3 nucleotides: TGTGCCAGTAGCAGGACAGGGTTCGCCTATCAGCCCCAGCATTTT. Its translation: CASSRTGFAYQPQHF.

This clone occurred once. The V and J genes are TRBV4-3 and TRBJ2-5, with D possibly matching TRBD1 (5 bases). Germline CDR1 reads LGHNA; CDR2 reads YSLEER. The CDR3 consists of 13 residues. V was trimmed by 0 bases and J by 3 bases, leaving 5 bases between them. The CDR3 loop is CASSQDREETQYF. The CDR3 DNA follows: TGCGCCAGCAGCCAAGACAGGGAAGAGACCCAGTACTTC.

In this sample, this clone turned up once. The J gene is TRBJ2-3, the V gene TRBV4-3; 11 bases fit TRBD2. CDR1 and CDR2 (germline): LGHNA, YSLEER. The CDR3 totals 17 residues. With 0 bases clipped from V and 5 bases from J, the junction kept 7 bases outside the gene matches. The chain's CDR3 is CASSQEIAGGRGDTQYF. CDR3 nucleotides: TGCGCCAGCAGCCAAGAAATAGCGGGGGGGCGGGGAGATACGCAGTATTTT.

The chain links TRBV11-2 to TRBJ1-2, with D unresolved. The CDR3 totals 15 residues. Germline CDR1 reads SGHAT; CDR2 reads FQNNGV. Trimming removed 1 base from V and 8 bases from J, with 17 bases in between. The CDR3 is CASSLGGYASKGYTF. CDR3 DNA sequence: TGTGCCAGCAGCTTAGGGGGATACGCTTCGAAAGGCTACACCTTC.

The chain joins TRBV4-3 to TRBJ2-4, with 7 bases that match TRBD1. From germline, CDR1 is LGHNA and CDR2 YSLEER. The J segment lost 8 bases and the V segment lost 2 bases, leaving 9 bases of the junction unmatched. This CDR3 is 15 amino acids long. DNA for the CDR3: TGCGCCAGCAGCCAAAATGACAGGGAATTGGACATTCAGTACTTC. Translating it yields CASSQNDRELDIQYF.

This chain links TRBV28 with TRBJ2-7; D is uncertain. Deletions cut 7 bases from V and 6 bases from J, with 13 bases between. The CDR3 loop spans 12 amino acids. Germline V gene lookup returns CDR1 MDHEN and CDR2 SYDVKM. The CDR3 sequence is CASKKLGFEQYF. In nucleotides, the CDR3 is TGTGCCAGCAAAAAACTCGGCTTCGAGCAGTACTTC.

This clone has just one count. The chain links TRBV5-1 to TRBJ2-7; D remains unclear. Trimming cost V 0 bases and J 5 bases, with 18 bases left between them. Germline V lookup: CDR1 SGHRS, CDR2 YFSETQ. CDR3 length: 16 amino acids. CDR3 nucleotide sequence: TGCGCCAGCAGCTTGGTACTCTTGGGTGGGCGCGACGAGCAGTACTTC. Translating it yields CASSLVLLGGRDEQYF. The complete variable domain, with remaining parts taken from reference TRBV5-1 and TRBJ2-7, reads KAGVTQTPRYLIKTRGQQVTLSCSPISGHRSVSWYQQTPGQGLQFLFEYFSETQRNKGNFPGRFSGRQFSNSRSEMNVSTLELGDSALYLCASSLVLLGGRDEQYFGPGTRLTVT.

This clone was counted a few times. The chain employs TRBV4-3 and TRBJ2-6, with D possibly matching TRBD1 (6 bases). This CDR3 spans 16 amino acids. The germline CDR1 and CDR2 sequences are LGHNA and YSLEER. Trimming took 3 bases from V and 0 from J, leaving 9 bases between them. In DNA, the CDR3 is TGCGCCAGCAGCCAGCTAGGGGGCTCTGGGGCCAACGTCCTGACTTTC. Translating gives CASSQLGGSGANVLTF.

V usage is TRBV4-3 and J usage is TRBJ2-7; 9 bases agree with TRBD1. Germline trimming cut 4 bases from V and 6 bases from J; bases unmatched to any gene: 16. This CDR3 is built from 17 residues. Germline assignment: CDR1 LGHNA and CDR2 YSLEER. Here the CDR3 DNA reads TGCGCCAGCAGCCCGCACCGTAGTGGGGGACAGGGCGGCGAGCAGTACTTC. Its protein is CASSPHRSGGQGGEQYF.

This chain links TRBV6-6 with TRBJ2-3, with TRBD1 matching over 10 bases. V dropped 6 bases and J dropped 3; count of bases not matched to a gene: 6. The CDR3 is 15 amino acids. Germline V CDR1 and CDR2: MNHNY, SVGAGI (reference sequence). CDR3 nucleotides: TGTGCCAGCAGCCCTGGACAGGGGGGGACAGATACGCAGTATTTT. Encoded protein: CASSPGQGGTDTQYF.

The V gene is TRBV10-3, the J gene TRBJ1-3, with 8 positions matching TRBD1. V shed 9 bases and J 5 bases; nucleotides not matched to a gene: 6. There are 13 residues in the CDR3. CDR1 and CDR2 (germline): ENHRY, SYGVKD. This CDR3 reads CAISQGERNTIYF. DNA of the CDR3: TGTGCCATTTCACAGGGGGAGAGAAACACCATATATTTT.

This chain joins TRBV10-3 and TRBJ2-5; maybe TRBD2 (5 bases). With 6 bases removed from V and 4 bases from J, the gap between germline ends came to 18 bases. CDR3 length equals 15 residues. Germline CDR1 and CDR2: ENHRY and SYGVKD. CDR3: CAISPGMGRGETQYF. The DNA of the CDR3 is TGTGCCATCAGCCCTGGAATGGGCCGGGGAGAGACCCAGTACTTC.

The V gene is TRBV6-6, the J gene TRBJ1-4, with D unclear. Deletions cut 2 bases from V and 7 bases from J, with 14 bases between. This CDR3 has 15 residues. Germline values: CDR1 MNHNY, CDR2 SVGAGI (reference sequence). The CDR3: CASSYERGGAEKLFF. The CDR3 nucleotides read TGTGCCAGCAGTTACGAAAGAGGTGGCGCTGAAAAACTGTTTTTT.

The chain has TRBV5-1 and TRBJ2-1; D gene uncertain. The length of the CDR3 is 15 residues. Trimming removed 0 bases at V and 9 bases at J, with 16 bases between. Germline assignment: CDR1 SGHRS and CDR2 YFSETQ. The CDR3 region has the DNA TGCGCCAGCAGCTTGGTCGTAGGCCAGGCAAGTGAGCAGTTCTTC. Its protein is CASSLVVGQASEQFF.

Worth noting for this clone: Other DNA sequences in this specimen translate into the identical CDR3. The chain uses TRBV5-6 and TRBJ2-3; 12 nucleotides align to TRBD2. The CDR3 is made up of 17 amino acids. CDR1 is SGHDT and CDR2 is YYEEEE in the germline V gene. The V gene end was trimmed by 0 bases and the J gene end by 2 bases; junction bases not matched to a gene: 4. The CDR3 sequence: CASSLELAGGHTDTQYF. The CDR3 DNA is TGTGCCAGCAGCTTGGAACTAGCGGGAGGCCACACAGATACGCAGTATTTT.

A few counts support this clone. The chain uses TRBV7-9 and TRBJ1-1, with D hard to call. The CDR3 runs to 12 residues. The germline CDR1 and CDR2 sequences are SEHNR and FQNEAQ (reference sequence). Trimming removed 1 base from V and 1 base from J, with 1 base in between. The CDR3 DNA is TGTGCCAGCAGCTTAGAGAACACTGAAGCTTTCTTT. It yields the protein CASSLENTEAFF.

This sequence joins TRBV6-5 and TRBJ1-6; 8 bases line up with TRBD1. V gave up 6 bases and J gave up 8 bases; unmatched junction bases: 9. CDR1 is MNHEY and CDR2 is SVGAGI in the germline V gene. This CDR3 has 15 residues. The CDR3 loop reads CASSQQGGRHSPLHF. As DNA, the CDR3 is TGTGCCAGCAGCCAACAGGGGGGTCGTCATTCACCCCTCCACTTT.

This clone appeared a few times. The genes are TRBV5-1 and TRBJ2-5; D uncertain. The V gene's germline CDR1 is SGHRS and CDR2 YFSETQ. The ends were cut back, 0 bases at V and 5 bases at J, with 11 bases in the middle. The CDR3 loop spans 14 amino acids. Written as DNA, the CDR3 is TGCGCCAGCAGCTTGGCCGGGTTCGGGGAGACCCAGTACTTC. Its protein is CASSLAGFGETQYF.

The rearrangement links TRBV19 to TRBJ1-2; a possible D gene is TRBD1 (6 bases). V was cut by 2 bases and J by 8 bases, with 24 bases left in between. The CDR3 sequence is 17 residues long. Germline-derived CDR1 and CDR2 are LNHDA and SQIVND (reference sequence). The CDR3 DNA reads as TGTGCCAGTAGTATACGGACAGCCCGGAGCGCGGGTGCGGGCTACACCTTC. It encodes CASSIRTARSAGAGYTF. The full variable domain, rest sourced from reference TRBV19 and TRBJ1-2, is DGGITQSPKYLFRKEGQNVTLSCEQNLNHDAMYWYRQDPGQGLRLIYYSQIVNDFQKGDIAEGYSVSREKKESFPLTVTSAQKNPTAFYLCASSIRTARSAGAGYTFGSGTRLTVV.

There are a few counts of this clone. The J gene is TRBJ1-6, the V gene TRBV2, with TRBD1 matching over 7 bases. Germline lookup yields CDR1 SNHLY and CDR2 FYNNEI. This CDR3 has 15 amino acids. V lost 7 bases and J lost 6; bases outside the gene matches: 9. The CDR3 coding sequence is TGTGCCAGCACCCCGCTAGGGGGCTCTAATTCACCCCTCCACTTT. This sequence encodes CASTPLGGSNSPLHF.

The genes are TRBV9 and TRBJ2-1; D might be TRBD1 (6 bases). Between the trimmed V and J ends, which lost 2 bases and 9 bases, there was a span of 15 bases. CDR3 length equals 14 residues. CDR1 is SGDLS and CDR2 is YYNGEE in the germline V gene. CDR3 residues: CASSVSPQGTEQFF. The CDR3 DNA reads TGTGCCAGCAGCGTCAGCCCTCAGGGGACTGAGCAGTTCTTC.